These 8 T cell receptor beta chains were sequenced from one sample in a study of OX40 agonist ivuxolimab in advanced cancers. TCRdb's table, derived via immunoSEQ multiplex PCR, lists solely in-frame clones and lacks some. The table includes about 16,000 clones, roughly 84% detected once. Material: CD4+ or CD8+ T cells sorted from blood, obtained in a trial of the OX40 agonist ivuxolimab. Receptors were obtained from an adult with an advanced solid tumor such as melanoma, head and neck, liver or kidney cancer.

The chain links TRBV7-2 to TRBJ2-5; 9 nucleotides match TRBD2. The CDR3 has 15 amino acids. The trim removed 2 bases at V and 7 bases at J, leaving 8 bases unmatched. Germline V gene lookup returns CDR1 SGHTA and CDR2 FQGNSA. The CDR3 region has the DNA TGTGCCAGCAGCTTAAGCGCAGCGGGAGGTGGGACCCAGTACTTC. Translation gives CASSLSAAGGGTQYF.

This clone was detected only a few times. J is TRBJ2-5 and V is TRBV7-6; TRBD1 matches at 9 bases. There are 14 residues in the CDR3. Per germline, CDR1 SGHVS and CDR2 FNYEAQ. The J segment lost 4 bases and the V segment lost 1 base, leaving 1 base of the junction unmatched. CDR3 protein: CASSLETGGETQYF. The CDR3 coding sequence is TGTGCCAGCAGCTTAGAGACAGGGGGAGAGACCCAGTACTTC.

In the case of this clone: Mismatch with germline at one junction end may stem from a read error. The CDR3 protein is CASSFQVDYGCTF. The CDR3 bases are TGCGCCAGCAGCTTTCAAGTAGACTATGGCTGCACCTTC. The chain recombines TRBV5-1 with TRBJ1-2; D not resolved. There are 13 residues in the CDR3. The germline gives CDR1 SGHRS, CDR2 YFSETQ.

CDR3 in amino acids: CASSDPNRGESGELFF. CDR3 sequence (DNA): TGTGCCAGCAGTGACCCCAACAGGGGTGAATCCGGGGAGCTGTTTTTT. The chain combines TRBV25-1 with TRBJ2-2; TRBD1 matches 7 bases. Germline assignment: CDR1 MGHDK and CDR2 SYGVNS. With V trimmed by 3 bases and J by 6 bases, 10 bases remained unmatched. The CDR3 is 16 amino acids. Full variable domain (outside the CDR3, taken from reference TRBV25-1 and TRBJ2-2): EADIYQTPRYLVIGTGKKITLECSQTMGHDKMYWYQQDPGMELHLIHYSYGVNSTEKGDLSSESTVSRIRTEHFPLTLESARPSHTSQYLCASSDPNRGESGELFFGEGSRLTVL.

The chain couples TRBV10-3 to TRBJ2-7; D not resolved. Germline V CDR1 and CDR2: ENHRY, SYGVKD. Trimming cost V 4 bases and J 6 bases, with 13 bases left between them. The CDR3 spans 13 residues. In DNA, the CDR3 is TGTGCCATCAGTGCTGTGCGCGAAGGCGAGCAGTACTTC. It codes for CAISAVREGEQYF.

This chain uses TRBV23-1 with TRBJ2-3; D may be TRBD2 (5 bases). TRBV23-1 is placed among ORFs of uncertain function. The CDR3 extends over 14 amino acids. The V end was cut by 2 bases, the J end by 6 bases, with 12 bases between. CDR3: CASSQLPWRDTQYF. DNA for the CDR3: TGCGCCAGCAGTCAACTACCCTGGAGGGATACGCAGTATTTT.

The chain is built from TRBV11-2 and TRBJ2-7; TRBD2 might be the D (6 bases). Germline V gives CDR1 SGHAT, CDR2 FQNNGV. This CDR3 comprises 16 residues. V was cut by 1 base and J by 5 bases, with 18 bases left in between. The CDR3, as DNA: TGTGCCAGCAGCTTAGCTCGCGGGCTAGCGTTCGACGAGCAGTACTTC. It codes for CASSLARGLAFDEQYF.

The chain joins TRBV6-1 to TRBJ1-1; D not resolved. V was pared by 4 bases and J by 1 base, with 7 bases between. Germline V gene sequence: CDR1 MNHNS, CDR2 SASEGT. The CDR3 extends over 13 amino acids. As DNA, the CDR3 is TGTGCCAGCAGTGTATGGGGGAACACTGAAGCTTTCTTT. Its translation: CASSVWGNTEAFF.